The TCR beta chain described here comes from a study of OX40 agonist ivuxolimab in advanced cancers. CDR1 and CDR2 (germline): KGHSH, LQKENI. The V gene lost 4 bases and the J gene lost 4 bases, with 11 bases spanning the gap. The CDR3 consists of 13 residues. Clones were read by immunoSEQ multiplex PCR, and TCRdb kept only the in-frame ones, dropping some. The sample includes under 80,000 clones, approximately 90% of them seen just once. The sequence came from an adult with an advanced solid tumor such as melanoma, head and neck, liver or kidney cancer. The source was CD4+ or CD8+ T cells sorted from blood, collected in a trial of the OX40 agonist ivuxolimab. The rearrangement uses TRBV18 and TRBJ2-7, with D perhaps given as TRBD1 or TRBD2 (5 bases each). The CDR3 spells CASSQMGVYEQYF. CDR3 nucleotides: TGTGCCAGCTCACAAATGGGGGTATACGAGCAGTACTTC.